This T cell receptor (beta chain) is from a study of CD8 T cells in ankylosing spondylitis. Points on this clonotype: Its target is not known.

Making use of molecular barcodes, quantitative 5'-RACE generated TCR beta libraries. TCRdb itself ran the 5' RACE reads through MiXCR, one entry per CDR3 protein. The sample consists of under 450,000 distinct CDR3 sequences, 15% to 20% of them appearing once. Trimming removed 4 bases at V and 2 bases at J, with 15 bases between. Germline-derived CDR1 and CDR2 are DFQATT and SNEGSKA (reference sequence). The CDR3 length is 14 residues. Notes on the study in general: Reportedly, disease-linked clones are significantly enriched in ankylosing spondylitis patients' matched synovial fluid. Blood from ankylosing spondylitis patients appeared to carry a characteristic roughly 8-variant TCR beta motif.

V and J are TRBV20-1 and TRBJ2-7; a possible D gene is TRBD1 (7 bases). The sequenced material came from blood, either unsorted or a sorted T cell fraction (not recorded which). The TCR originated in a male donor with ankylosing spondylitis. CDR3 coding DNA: TGCAGTGCTACATCGACAGGGAGGACCTACGAGCAGTACTTC. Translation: CSATSTGRTYEQYF.